A single sample gave rise to the 22 T cell receptor beta chains below, sequenced in a study of fetal regulatory T cell absence and autoimmunity. The repertoire was sequenced with immunoSEQ multiplex PCR; TCRdb's copy has only in-frame clones and lacks some. The sample consists of roughly 95,000 clones, approximately 79% of them appearing once. What was sequenced was pancreas tissue. The receptors shown here come from a male donor with IPEX syndrome.

About this clone itself: The identical CDR3 is also encoded by other nucleotide sequences in the sample. The rearrangement links TRBV7-9 to TRBJ2-7, with D tentatively TRBD2 (5 bases). Germline lookup yields CDR1 SEHNR and CDR2 FQNEAQ (reference sequence). Trimming cost V 0 bases and J 2 bases, with 5 bases left between them. The CDR3 spans 13 residues. The DNA of the CDR3 is TGTGCCAGCAGCTTAGCGGGAGCCTACGAGCAGTACTTC. It is translated as CASSLAGAYEQYF.

The chain combines TRBV30 with TRBJ2-7; D possibly corresponds to TRBD1 (5 bases). Trimming left V 0 bases short and J 3 bases short, with 6 bases between. The CDR3 is 12 amino acids. CDR1 is GTSNPN and CDR2 is SVGIG in the germline V gene (reference sequence). The CDR3 sequence is CAWSVQVYEQYF. CDR3 in DNA: TGTGCCTGGAGTGTACAGGTCTACGAGCAGTACTTC.

This sequence joins TRBV19 and TRBJ1-3; D is unclear. This CDR3 comprises 14 residues. V shed 8 bases and J shed 4 bases, with 15 bases lying between them. CDR1 LNHDA and CDR2 SQIVND come from the germline V gene (reference sequence). This chain's CDR3 is CASCNRGYGNTIYF. CDR3 nucleotide sequence: TGTGCCAGTTGCAACCGGGGTTACGGAAACACCATATATTTT. Full variable domain (missing parts from reference TRBV19 and TRBJ1-3): DGGITQSPKYLFRKEGQNVTLSCEQNLNHDAMYWYRQDPGQGLRLIYYSQIVNDFQKGDIAEGYSVSREKKESFPLTVTSAQKNPTAFYLCASCNRGYGNTIYFGEGSWLTVV.

V gene TRBV19 combines with J gene TRBJ2-1, with D uncertain. Per the germline V gene, CDR1 is LNHDA and CDR2 is SQIVND (reference sequence). V was cut by 5 bases and J by 6 bases, with 11 bases left in between. The CDR3 has 13 residues. The CDR3 region is CASSPTAINEQFF. CDR3 coding DNA: TGTGCCAGTAGTCCTACAGCGATCAATGAGCAGTTCTTC.

This clone was observed a single time. The rearrangement uses TRBV5-1 and TRBJ2-7, with D uncertain. The CDR3 runs to 14 residues. V was cut by 1 base and J by 6 bases, with 14 bases left in between. Germline V gene lookup returns CDR1 SGHRS and CDR2 YFSETQ. In DNA, the CDR3 is TGCGCCAGCAGCTTGCCGACGACAAGGGCCGAGCAGTACTTC. Translation: CASSLPTTRAEQYF.

The V and J genes are TRBV4-1 and TRBJ2-2; TRBD1 aligns across 7 bases. Germline assignment: CDR1 MGHRA and CDR2 YSYEKL. V was pared by 7 bases and J by 5 bases, with 1 base of the junction left unmatched. CDR3 length: 12 amino acids. The CDR3: CASNRGTGELFF. The CDR3 DNA is TGCGCCAGCAACAGGGGAACCGGGGAGCTGTTTTTT.

This clone was observed a few times. This sequence joins TRBV5-1 and TRBJ2-7; D is unresolved. V lost 0 bases and J 2 bases, leaving 9 bases between the germline ends. Germline CDR1 and CDR2: SGHRS and YFSETQ. This CDR3 is built from 14 residues. The CDR3 DNA is TGCGCCAGCAGCTTGGCCGTAGGGACCTACGAGCAGTACTTC. Translation: CASSLAVGTYEQYF.

The chain links TRBV5-1 to TRBJ2-7; maybe TRBD2 (5 bases). In germline, CDR1 is SGHRS, CDR2 YFSETQ. The length of the CDR3 is 13 residues. The ends were cut back, 2 bases at V and 3 bases at J, with 9 bases in the middle. CDR3 residues: CASSFSGNYEQYF. The CDR3 DNA is TGCGCCAGCAGCTTTTCCGGGAACTACGAGCAGTACTTC.

The chain links TRBV7-2 to TRBJ2-5; TRBD2 aligns across 7 bases. There are 13 residues in the CDR3. Trimming cost V 3 bases and J 5 bases; bases outside gene matches: 3. Germline V gene sequence: CDR1 SGHTA, CDR2 FQGNSA. The CDR3 loop is CASSFGGGETQYF. CDR3 nucleotides: TGTGCCAGCAGCTTTGGGGGAGGGGAGACCCAGTACTTC.

This clone occurred a few times. The chain combines TRBV4-3 with TRBJ2-7; D might be TRBD1 (6 bases). Trimming shortened V by 5 bases and J by 0 bases, and 11 bases separated the two germline ends. Germline V lookup: CDR1 LGHNA, CDR2 YSLEER. The CDR3 sequence is 14 residues long. CDR3 amino acids: CASSIRDTSYEQYF. The CDR3 nucleotides are TGCGCCAGCAGCATCCGGGACACCTCCTACGAGCAGTACTTC.

The CDR3 sequence is CASSPPTGTYEQYF. The CDR3 DNA is TGTGCCAGCAGCCCGCCTACAGGGACCTACGAGCAGTACTTC. The chain combines TRBV11-3 with TRBJ2-7; possibly TRBD1 for D (6 bases). The CDR3 sequence is 14 residues long. The V and J ends lost 5 bases and 2 bases respectively, with 13 bases between them. The germline V gene encodes CDR1 SGHNT and CDR2 YENEEA.

The chain employs TRBV7-8 and TRBJ2-7; possibly TRBD1 for D (6 bases). Germline CDR1 SGHVS, CDR2 FQNEAQ. V was cut by 3 bases and J by 5 bases, with 14 bases left in between. There are 14 residues in the CDR3. CDR3: CASSFEQGFNEQYF. CDR3 DNA: TGTGCCAGCAGCTTTGAACAGGGCTTCAACGAGCAGTACTTC.

The chain couples TRBV19 to TRBJ2-3; TRBD1 agrees at 10 bases. Trimming at V came to 2 bases and at J to 3 bases, leaving 5 bases not matched to a gene. This CDR3 has 16 amino acids. CDR1 is LNHDA, CDR2 SQIVND, per germline (reference sequence). This CDR3 reads CASSITGDRGTDTQYF. In DNA, the CDR3 is TGTGCCAGTAGTATAACGGGGGACAGGGGAACAGATACGCAGTATTTT. Full variable domain (rest looked up from reference TRBV19 and TRBJ2-3): DGGITQSPKYLFRKEGQNVTLSCEQNLNHDAMYWYRQDPGQGLRLIYYSQIVNDFQKGDIAEGYSVSREKKESFPLTVTSAQKNPTAFYLCASSITGDRGTDTQYFGPGTRLTVL.

The chain joins TRBV10-2 to TRBJ1-2; D perhaps matches TRBD1 (5 bases). Germline V CDR1 and CDR2: WSHSY, SAAADI. There are 13 residues in the CDR3. Trimming removed 0 bases from V and 6 bases from J, with 8 bases in between. CDR3 region: CASSESGTHGYTF. The CDR3 DNA reads as TGCGCCAGCAGTGAGTCAGGGACCCATGGCTACACCTTC.

This clone was detected only a few times. The rearrangement links TRBV19 to TRBJ1-6; D might be TRBD1 (6 bases). Germline V gives CDR1 LNHDA, CDR2 SQIVND (reference sequence). This CDR3 comprises 13 residues. Trimming took 5 bases from V and 10 from J, leaving 12 bases between them. The CDR3 sequence: CASSHTGRSPLHF. DNA of the CDR3: TGTGCCAGTAGTCACACAGGGAGATCACCCCTCCACTTT.

This rearrangement joins TRBV10-3 to TRBJ2-3, with 9 bases aligning to TRBD2. CDR1 and CDR2 from the germline V gene are ENHRY and SYGVKD. V trimming: 11 bases; J trimming: 6 bases; junction bases outside the gene matches: 15. CDR3 size: 15 residues. The CDR3 loop reads CAASVAGGNTDTQYF. The CDR3 nucleotides read TGTGCCGCAAGCGTGGCGGGAGGGAACACGGATACGCAGTATTTT.

The J gene is TRBJ2-1, the V gene TRBV13, with TRBD2 matching over 13 bases. Germline V lookup: CDR1 PRHDT, CDR2 FYEKMQ (reference sequence). V lost 4 bases, J lost 0 bases, and 9 bases stayed unmatched. The CDR3 is 19 amino acids. In DNA form, the CDR3 reads TGTGCCAGCAGCTCAAGAACTAGCGGGGGGGCCCTCTCCTACAATGAGCAGTTCTTC. This sequence encodes CASSSRTSGGALSYNEQFF.

The genes are TRBV7-8 and TRBJ1-2; 10 bases match TRBD1. This CDR3 has 15 residues. CDR1 is SGHVS and CDR2 is FQNEAQ in the germline V gene. J lost 4 bases, V lost 4 bases, and 6 bases had no gene match. CDR3 protein: CASSYPGTGAYGYTF. In DNA, the CDR3 is TGTGCCAGCAGCTATCCCGGGACAGGGGCCTATGGCTACACCTTC.

This chain joins TRBV6-1 and TRBJ1-4; D is perhaps TRBD1 (5 bases). V was pared by 6 bases and J by 8 bases, with 10 bases between. The germline V gene has CDR1 MNHNS and CDR2 SASEGT. The CDR3 covers 12 residues. The CDR3: CASSRTPEKLFF. The CDR3 DNA sequence: TGTGCCAGCAGCCGGACACCCGAAAAACTGTTTTTT.

The rearrangement uses TRBV6-5 and TRBJ2-7; D remains ambiguous. Germline loops: CDR1 MNHEY, CDR2 SVGAGI. The CDR3 spans 15 residues. V shed 5 bases and J shed 0 bases, with 14 bases lying between them. CDR3 protein: CASSRPSDSSYEQYF. CDR3 in DNA: TGTGCCAGCAGTAGGCCTTCAGACTCCTCCTACGAGCAGTACTTC.

The V and J genes are TRBV27 and TRBJ2-3; the match to TRBD2 covers 10 bases. V lost 6 bases to trimming and J lost 3 bases; unmatched junction nucleotides: 12. The germline CDR1 and CDR2 sequences are MNHEY and SMNVEV (reference sequence). CDR3 length: 17 amino acids. The CDR3 DNA reads as TGTGCCAGCAGCCCAAACCCTAGCGGGAGTGGGACAGATACGCAGTATTTT. Its translation is CASSPNPSGSGTDTQYF.

This clone was seen only once. The genes are TRBV5-1 and TRBJ2-7, with D maybe TRBD1 (5 bases). Germline V CDR1 and CDR2: SGHRS, YFSETQ. The CDR3 is 12 amino acids. V was trimmed by 4 bases and J by 2 bases, leaving 7 bases between them. The CDR3 DNA sequence: TGCGCCAGCAGCCGCAGGGCCTACGAGCAGTACTTC. It yields the protein CASSRRAYEQYF.